These 10 T cell receptor beta chains originate from one sample sequenced in a study of T cell responses to AZD1222 COVID-19 vaccine. Using immunoSEQ multiplex PCR, the repertoire was profiled, and TCRdb retains in-frame clones only, with some absent. Of 79,000 or so clones in the sample, roughly 80% were seen once. The sequencing here drew on peripheral blood, taken 28 days after the second dose of the MenACWY control vaccine. These receptors were taken from an adult who received the MenACWY meningococcal vaccine as a control.

V usage is TRBV2 and J usage is TRBJ2-7; 7 bases fit TRBD2. The V and J ends lost 8 bases and 4 bases, in that order; junction bases with no gene match: 11. This CDR3 contains 14 residues. Germline assignment: CDR1 SNHLY and CDR2 FYNNEI. The CDR3 reads CASSDKSGKYEQYF. In DNA form, the CDR3 reads TGTGCCAGCTCAGATAAGAGCGGGAAATACGAGCAGTACTTC.

Only a few counts were recorded for this clone. The chain couples TRBV6-5 to TRBJ1-3, with D unresolved. Germline assignment: CDR1 MNHEY and CDR2 SVGAGI. Deletions cut 6 bases from V and 0 bases from J, with 12 bases between. CDR3 length equals 15 residues. CDR3 sequence reads: CASSWEQSSGNTIYF. CDR3 coding DNA: TGTGCCAGCAGCTGGGAACAATCCTCTGGAAACACCATATATTTT.

The chain has TRBV5-5 and TRBJ2-2; D is uncertain. This CDR3 contains 13 residues. The germline V and J ends were trimmed by 0 bases and 4 bases, with 4 bases remaining between them. From germline, CDR1 is SGHKS and CDR2 YYEKEE (reference sequence). The CDR3 sequence: CASSLEATGELFF. DNA of the CDR3: TGTGCCAGCAGCTTGGAGGCCACCGGGGAGCTGTTTTTT.

J is TRBJ2-7 and V is TRBV28; D is perhaps TRBD2 (5 bases). V dropped 5 bases and J dropped 3 bases, with 8 bases sitting between them. The CDR3 contains 12 residues. CDR1 is MDHEN and CDR2 is SYDVKM in the germline V gene. The CDR3 loop reads CASSGLLYEQYF. The CDR3 coding sequence is TGTGCCAGCAGTGGACTCCTCTACGAGCAGTACTTC.

The chain employs TRBV2 and TRBJ1-3; D remains unclear. Germline lookup yields CDR1 SNHLY and CDR2 FYNNEI. This CDR3 contains 11 residues. The V and J ends lost 5 bases and 6 bases respectively, with 5 bases between them. CDR3 in amino acids: CASSPQNTIYF. CDR3 nucleotide sequence: TGTGCCAGCAGTCCCCAAAACACCATATATTTT. Based on the CDR3 plus reference TRBV2 and TRBJ1-3, the full variable domain is EPEVTQTPSHQVTQMGQEVILRCVPISNHLYFYWYRQILGQKVEFLVSFYNNEISEKSEIFDDQFSVERPDGSNFTLKIRSTKLEDSAMYFCASSPQNTIYFGEGSWLTVV.

V and J are TRBV5-6 and TRBJ1-2, with no clear D. V gave up 2 bases and J gave up 10 bases, with 12 bases separating them. The length of the CDR3 is 12 residues. Germline assignment: CDR1 SGHDT and CDR2 YYEEEE. CDR3 in DNA: TGTGCCAGCAGCTTCGTCGGAAATGCCTACACCTTC. Amino acid sequence: CASSFVGNAYTF.

The chain recombines TRBV5-1 with TRBJ2-1, with D perhaps matching TRBD1 (5 bases). From germline, CDR1 is SGHRS and CDR2 YFSETQ. CDR3 length equals 13 residues. V lost 0 bases and J 9 bases, leaving 10 bases between the germline ends. The CDR3 nucleotides read TGCGCCAGCAGCTTGGAGGGGTATAGTGAGCAGTTCTTC. Translation: CASSLEGYSEQFF. The complete variable domain, with remaining parts taken from reference TRBV5-1 and TRBJ2-1, reads KAGVTQTPRYLIKTRGQQVTLSCSPISGHRSVSWYQQTPGQGLQFLFEYFSETQRNKGNFPGRFSGRQFSNSRSEMNVSTLELGDSALYLCASSLEGYSEQFFGPGTRLTVL.

The gene calls are TRBV7-9 and TRBJ1-1; 8 bases align to TRBD1. V was clipped by 4 bases and J by 4 bases; unmatched bases: 5. This CDR3 is 14 amino acids long. The V gene's germline CDR1 is SEHNR and CDR2 FQNEAQ (reference sequence). In DNA form, the CDR3 reads TGTGCCAGCAGCTCACAGGGGGGCGGCACTGAAGCTTTCTTT. This encodes CASSSQGGGTEAFF.

The CDR3 protein is CASSLTARNTEAFF. Here the CDR3 DNA reads TGTGCCAGCAGCTTGACAGCGCGGAACACTGAAGCTTTCTTT. The chain has TRBV5-6 and TRBJ1-1; D is ambiguous. This CDR3 spans 14 amino acids. The germline gives CDR1 SGHDT, CDR2 YYEEEE. V was clipped by 1 base and J by 1 base, with 8 bases between them.

The chain employs TRBV19 and TRBJ2-5, with unresolved D. There are 15 residues in the CDR3. V was clipped by 2 bases and J by 2 bases, with 12 bases between them. Per germline, CDR1 LNHDA and CDR2 SQIVND (reference sequence). The CDR3 bases are TGTGCCAGTAGTATAATGCTAAATAATCAAGAGACCCAGTACTTC. This codes for CASSIMLNNQETQYF.